The source of this T cell receptor (beta chain) is a study of cytomegalovirus exposure and HLA in healthy donors. Both 60 Vbeta primers and 13 Jbeta primers went into the PCR. Using immunoSEQ multiplex PCR, the repertoire was profiled, and TCRdb retains in-frame clones only, with some absent. The table lists over 150,000 clones, 65% to 85% of them singletons. Despite likely unrecorded immune exposures, the donors were nominally healthy at the time of sampling. The V gene end was trimmed by 4 bases and the J gene end by 9 bases; junction bases not matched to a gene: 13. This CDR3 contains 18 residues. CDR1 is SGHNT, CDR2 YYREEE, per germline (reference sequence).

The receptor was derived from a woman in her late teens or twenties in good health and CMV-seronegative. The source material was PBMCs. The chain uses TRBV5-4 and TRBJ2-1; 16 nucleotides match TRBD2. For the CDR3, the DNA is TGTGCCAGCAGCCCACGGGGGGGACTAGCGGGAGGGCGTGGTGAGCAGTTCTTC. Amino acids: CASSPRGGLAGGRGEQFF.